These 11 T cell receptor beta chains share one sample of origin, sequenced in a study of cytomegalovirus exposure and HLA in healthy donors. PCR was performed using 60 Vbeta and 13 Jbeta primers. Sequencing was performed with immunoSEQ multiplex PCR; in TCRdb, only in-frame clones are kept and a portion is missing. The table lists hundreds of thousands of clones, about 78% of them singletons. The sequencing input was PBMCs. These receptors came from a male donor in good health and CMV-seronegative.

This clone has a handful of counts. The rearrangement links TRBV6-5 to TRBJ1-4; D perhaps matches TRBD1 (5 bases). The CDR3 is made up of 15 amino acids. CDR1 and CDR2 from the germline V gene are MNHEY and SVGAGI. Trimming pared 6 bases from V and 3 bases from J, leaving 14 bases between. The CDR3 DNA is TGTGCCAGCAGGACCTCGGGGGTGGCTAATGAAAAACTGTTTTTT. Translation gives CASRTSGVANEKLFF.

The chain recombines TRBV6-1 with TRBJ1-2; 8 nucleotides agree with TRBD1. The CDR3 extends over 13 amino acids. V was clipped by 0 bases and J by 10 bases; unmatched bases: 4. Germline CDR1 is MNHNS and CDR2 is SASEGT. In DNA form, the CDR3 reads TGTGCCAGCAGTGAAGCGGAGACAGGGGTCTACACCTTC. Its translation is CASSEAETGVYTF.

J is TRBJ1-5 and V is TRBV4-1; no clear D. V lost 4 bases and J 2 bases, leaving 9 bases between the germline ends. This CDR3 region has 14 residues. The germline gives CDR1 MGHRA, CDR2 YSYEKL. CDR3 bases: TGCGCCAGCAGCCTTCCTGGAGGCAATCAGCCCCAGCATTTT. This sequence encodes CASSLPGGNQPQHF.

J is TRBJ2-7 and V is TRBV5-1; D gene ambiguous. The CDR3 is 11 residues long. Deletions cut 5 bases from V and 7 bases from J, with 10 bases between. Germline lookup yields CDR1 SGHRS and CDR2 YFSETQ. As DNA, the CDR3 is TGCGCCAGCAGGATAGAAACGGAGCAGTACTTC. Encoded protein: CASRIETEQYF.

This chain connects TRBV2 to TRBJ2-2; 8 positions match TRBD1. The J segment lost 6 bases and the V segment lost 4 bases, leaving 1 base of the junction unmatched. From germline, CDR1 is SNHLY and CDR2 FYNNEI. This CDR3 contains 13 residues. The CDR3 spells CASSVRGPGELFF. In DNA, the CDR3 is TGTGCCAGCAGTGTCAGGGGGCCCGGGGAGCTGTTTTTT.

Comment on this clone: A read error may account for a junction end that differs from germline. V usage is TRBV9 and J usage is TRBJ2-5; tentative D call: TRBD1 (5 bases). CDR1 and CDR2 (germline): SGDLS, YYNGEE. The CDR3 loop spans 14 amino acids. This chain's CDR3 is CASSVLVGEDTQYF. CDR3 bases: TGTGCCAGCAGCGTATTGGTAGGGGAAGACACCCAGTACTTC.

This clone occurred a few times. CDR3 nucleotides: TGTGCCAGCAGCGTAGGGACAGGGCACTACGAGCAGTACTTC. This codes for CASSVGTGHYEQYF. V and J are TRBV9 and TRBJ2-7, with 8 bases fitting TRBD1. Per the germline V gene, CDR1 is SGDLS and CDR2 is YYNGEE. The ends lost 0 bases at V and 3 bases at J; junction bases unmatched: 2. This CDR3 comprises 14 residues.

This clone was counted a few times. The J gene is TRBJ2-7, the V gene TRBV5-6; TRBD2 matches at 13 bases. In germline, CDR1 is SGHDT, CDR2 YYEEEE. The V and J ends lost 3 bases and 2 bases, in that order; junction bases with no gene match: 2. This CDR3 is 15 amino acids long. CDR3 protein: CASSYTSGRAYEQYF. CDR3 nucleotide sequence: TGTGCCAGCAGCTATACTAGCGGGAGGGCCTACGAGCAGTACTTC. The complete variable domain, with remaining parts taken from reference TRBV5-6 and TRBJ2-7, reads DAGVTQSPTHLIKTRGQQVTLRCSPKSGHDTVSWYQQALGQGPQFIFQYYEEEERQRGNFPDRFSGHQFPNYSSELNVNALLLGDSALYLCASSYTSGRAYEQYFGPGTRLTVT.

V and J are TRBV5-1 and TRBJ2-5, with 7 bases aligning to TRBD1. The end of the DNA aligns better with TRBJ2-7, so the J call may be wrong. This CDR3 region has 15 residues. Germline CDR1 SGHRS, CDR2 YFSETQ. The CDR3 region is CASSRDRAVRYEQYF. The DNA of the CDR3 is TGCGCCAGCAGCCGCGACAGGGCGGTAAGGTACGAGCAGTACTTC.

The chain couples TRBV6-5 to TRBJ2-4; D is possibly TRBD1 (6 bases). V lost 6 bases to trimming and J lost 13 bases, with 19 bases between them. Germline V gives CDR1 MNHEY, CDR2 SVGAGI. The CDR3 extends over 13 amino acids. CDR3 residues: CASSLGHLEGQYF. The CDR3 coding sequence is TGTGCCAGCAGCCTGGGACACCTGGAAGGACAGTACTTC.

The chain combines TRBV5-6 with TRBJ2-3, with 8 positions matching TRBD2. CDR3 length: 17 residues. CDR1 and CDR2 (germline): SGHDT, YYEEEE. V was clipped by 3 bases and J by 2 bases; unmatched bases: 11. CDR3 coding DNA: TGTGCCAGCAGCTCCCCGGGACTAGAAGGGTTCACAGATACGCAGTATTTT. It is translated as CASSSPGLEGFTDTQYF.